These T cell receptor beta chains were read from a single sample in a study of T-cell memory formation after mild COVID-19. TCRdb reprocessed the 5' RACE reads via MiXCR and lists one record per CDR3 protein. The repertoire holds roughly 450,000 distinct CDR3 sequences, with 15% to 20% as singletons. Sequencing was done on a sample of PBMCs or a T cell subset sorted from them (not recorded which). The source of these receptors is an adult woman who had mild COVID-19 (a few samples of this study predate the infection). Cell type and time point are not known. The CDR3 runs from the conserved cysteine through the conserved F or W. The order of the fields is CDR3 protein, CDR3 DNA, clone size, V gene, J gene, D gene. A D gene is named only where the DNA matches it firmly. Clone size is shown for a subset of rows, as once, few, many or a class of expanded clone.

CDR3: CATRSLAGFGYEQYF
DNA: TGTGCCACTCGTTCCTTGGCTGGGTTCGGATACGAGCAGTACTTC
size: -
V: TRBV10-3
J: TRBJ2-7
D: -

CDR3: CATSRGTGLYEQYF
DNA: TGTGCCACCAGCAGAGGGACAGGCCTTTACGAGCAGTACTTC
size: few
V: TRBV15
J: TRBJ2-7
D: TRBD1

CDR3: CASSQAGGANTGELFF
DNA: TGTGCCAGCAGCCAAGCAGGGGGCGCGAACACCGGGGAGCTGTTTTTT
size: -
V: TRBV3-1
J: TRBJ2-2
D: TRBD1

CDR3: CSAGTEIYGYTF
DNA: TGCAGCGCCGGGACGGAGATCTATGGCTACACCTTC
size: -
V: TRBV29-1
J: TRBJ1-2
D: -

CDR3: CASSLSGTGHRALHF
DNA: TGTGCCAGCAGCCTATCCGGGACAGGGCATCGGGCCCTCCACTTT
size: once
V: TRBV3-1
J: TRBJ1-6
D: TRBD1

CDR3: CATSGGGPMNTEAFF
DNA: TGTGCCACCAGTGGAGGGGGACCTATGAACACTGAAGCTTTCTTT
size: -
V: TRBV24-1
J: TRBJ1-1
D: -

CDR3: CASPGSNQPQHF
DNA: TGTGCCAGCCCAGGCTCAAATCAGCCCCAGCATTTT
size: -
V: TRBV6-5
J: TRBJ1-5
D: -

CDR3: CASSLLAGRNEQFF
DNA: TGTGCCAGCAGTTTATTAGCGGGGCGCAATGAGCAGTTCTTC
size: few
V: TRBV27
J: TRBJ2-1
D: TRBD2

CDR3: CSVEGLEAWNEQFF
DNA: TGCAGCGTTGAAGGGCTAGAGGCGTGGAATGAGCAGTTCTTC
size: few
V: TRBV29-1
J: TRBJ2-1
D: -

CDR3: CASSSRQGVADTQYF
DNA: TGTGCCAGCAGCTCCCGACAGGGGGTTGCAGATACGCAGTATTTT
size: few
V: TRBV7-3
J: TRBJ2-3
D: TRBD1

CDR3: CAWSGGPISYNEQFF
DNA: TGTGCCTGGTCAGGGGGACCGATCTCCTACAATGAGCAGTTCTTC
size: -
V: TRBV30
J: TRBJ2-1
D: TRBD1

CDR3: CASSLGGTGGGREQYF
DNA: TGTGCCAGCAGCTTAGGAGGGACAGGGGGCGGAAGGGAGCAGTACTTC
size: few
V: TRBV7-9
J: TRBJ2-7
D: TRBD1

CDR3: CASSLWRGSTDTKYF
DNA: TGTGCCAGCAGCTTATGGAGGGGGAGCACAGATACGAAGTATTTT
size: -
V: TRBV7-2
J: TRBJ2-3
D: -

CDR3: CASSQTDGGETQYF
DNA: TGCGCCAGCAGCCAGACGGACGGGGGTGAGACCCAGTACTTC
size: few
V: TRBV4-1
J: TRBJ2-5
D: -

CDR3: CASSYGSLYEQYF
DNA: TGTGCCAGCAGTTACGGGTCCCTCTACGAGCAGTACTTC
size: few
V: TRBV6-2/TRBV6-3
J: TRBJ2-7
D: -

CDR3: CASSLVAAGPYNEQFF
DNA: TGTGCCAGCAGCTTAGTGGCAGCGGGGCCTTACAATGAGCAGTTCTTC
size: -
V: TRBV7-9
J: TRBJ2-1
D: TRBD2

CDR3: CASSRGLPYEQYF
DNA: TGTGCCAGCAGTCGTGGACTACCGTACGAGCAGTACTTC
size: -
V: TRBV12-3/TRBV12-4
J: TRBJ2-7
D: -

CDR3: CASSLGTGPPYTDTQYF
DNA: TGTGCCAGCAGCTTAGGAACAGGGCCTCCTTACACAGATACGCAGTATTTT
size: few
V: TRBV7-9
J: TRBJ2-3
D: -

CDR3: CASSPPSDRGQTGAFF
DNA: TGTGCCAGCTCACCACCCTCGGACAGGGGGCAAACCGGGGCTTTCTTT
size: few
V: TRBV18
J: TRBJ1-1
D: TRBD1

CDR3: CASGLGDSGNTIYF
DNA: TGTGCTAGTGGTTTAGGGGACTCTGGAAACACCATATATTTT
size: -
V: TRBV12-5
J: TRBJ1-3
D: -

CDR3: CAWTRDRRSGANVLTF
DNA: TGTGCCTGGACCCGGGACAGGAGATCTGGGGCCAACGTCCTGACTTTC
size: -
V: TRBV30
J: TRBJ2-6
D: TRBD1

CDR3: CASSLGGRETKNIQYF
DNA: TGCGCCAGCAGCTTGGGGGGGCGCGAGACCAAAAACATTCAGTACTTC
size: -
V: TRBV5-1
J: TRBJ2-4
D: -

CDR3: CASGRDSTDTQYF
DNA: TGTGCCAGCGGCCGGGACAGCACAGATACGCAGTATTTT
size: few
V: TRBV9
J: TRBJ2-3
D: -

CDR3: CASSRLASIDTDTQYF
DNA: TGTGCCAGCAGCCGACTAGCCTCCATCGACACAGATACGCAGTATTTT
size: -
V: TRBV7-9
J: TRBJ2-3
D: TRBD2

CDR3: CASSVGTSGIQETQYF
DNA: TGTGCCAGCAGCGTGGGGACTAGCGGGATCCAAGAGACCCAGTACTTC
size: -
V: TRBV9
J: TRBJ2-5
D: TRBD2

CDR3: CASSSIWTDYTEAFF
DNA: TGTGCCAGCAGTTCCATATGGACGGATTACACTGAAGCTTTCTTT
size: -
V: TRBV19
J: TRBJ1-1
D: -

CDR3: CASSYYSPDNEQFF
DNA: TGTGCCAGCAGTTACTATTCCCCGGACAATGAGCAGTTCTTC
size: few
V: TRBV6-5
J: TRBJ2-1
D: -

CDR3: CATSDHTYGYTF
DNA: TGTGCCACCAGTGACCACACCTATGGCTACACCTTC
size: many
V: TRBV24-1
J: TRBJ1-2
D: -

CDR3: CASSLSANSYEQYF
DNA: TGTGCCAGCAGTTTATCGGCGAACTCCTACGAGCAGTACTTC
size: few
V: TRBV12-3/TRBV12-4
J: TRBJ2-7
D: -

CDR3: CASSPLGDTEAFF
DNA: TGCGCCAGCAGCCCTTTGGGGGACACTGAAGCTTTCTTT
size: -
V: TRBV5-1
J: TRBJ1-1
D: -

CDR3: CASSYKENYEQYF
DNA: TGTGCCAGCAGTTATAAGGAAAACTACGAGCAGTACTTC
size: -
V: TRBV6-2/TRBV6-3
J: TRBJ2-7
D: -

CDR3: CASSSTGGNTGELFF
DNA: TGTGCCAGCAGTTCGACTGGCGGCAACACCGGGGAGCTGTTTTTT
size: few
V: TRBV27
J: TRBJ2-2
D: -

CDR3: CATSGGRQETQYF
DNA: TGTGCCACCAGCGGGGGTCGCCAAGAGACCCAGTACTTC
size: few
V: TRBV15
J: TRBJ2-5
D: -

CDR3: CASRTRNGETQYF
DNA: TGTGCCAGCAGAACTCGGAATGGAGAGACCCAGTACTTC
size: many
V: TRBV6-5
J: TRBJ2-5
D: -

CDR3: CSVRTGLLNEQYF
DNA: TGCAGCGTTAGGACAGGTCTTTTGAACGAGCAGTACTTC
size: few
V: TRBV29-1
J: TRBJ2-7
D: TRBD1